Listed below are T cell receptor beta chains from one sample, sequenced in a study of beta chain features in type 1 diabetes. Sequenced by immunoSEQ multiplex PCR; TCRdb stores in-frame clones only, minus some. The profile shows 120,000 to 150,000 clones, roughly 10% of them singletons. The sequenced sample was central memory CD4+ T cells from blood. The receptor source for this set is a woman between 35 and 50 years old in good health. The conserved cysteine and the conserved F or W are not part of the CDR3 here.

ASSFRDQPQH,TRBV5-6
ASSRRGSSAGELF,TRBV2
ASSSFGQPYSNQPQH,TRBV7-9
ASSEVAGGYGYT,TRBV2
ASSFGQLNTEAF,TRBV7-2
ASSNIEGSGNEQF,TRBV28
ASKVQGFQPQH,TRBV19
SVCRDSYEQY,TRBV29-1
ATSRDRGVTDTQY,TRBV15
ASGGKYGYT,TRBV6-5
ASSQKGAGVAYNEQF,TRBV4-1
ASSHPTGMTEAF,TRBV4-1
ASSGLANDEQF,TRBV27
ASSLVPPGQGNQPQH,TRBV11-2
ASSLDQGRQY,TRBV5-1
ASSLGLAPSYEQY,TRBV7-2